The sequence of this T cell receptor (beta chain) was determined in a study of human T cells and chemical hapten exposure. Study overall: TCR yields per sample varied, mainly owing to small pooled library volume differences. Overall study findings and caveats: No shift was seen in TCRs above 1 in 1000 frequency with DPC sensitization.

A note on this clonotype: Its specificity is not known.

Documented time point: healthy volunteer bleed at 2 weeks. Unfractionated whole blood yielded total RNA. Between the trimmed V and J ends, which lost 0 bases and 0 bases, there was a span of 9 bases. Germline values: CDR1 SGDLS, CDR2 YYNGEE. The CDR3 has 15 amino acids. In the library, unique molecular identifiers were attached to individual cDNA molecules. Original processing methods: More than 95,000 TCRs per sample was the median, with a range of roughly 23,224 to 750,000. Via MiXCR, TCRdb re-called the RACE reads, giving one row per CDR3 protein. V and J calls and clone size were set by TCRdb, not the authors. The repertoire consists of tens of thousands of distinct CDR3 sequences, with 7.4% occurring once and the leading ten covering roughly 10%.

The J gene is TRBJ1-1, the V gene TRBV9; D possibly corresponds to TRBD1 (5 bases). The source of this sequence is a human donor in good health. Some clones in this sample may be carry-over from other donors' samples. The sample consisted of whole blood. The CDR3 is CASSVVSGMNTEAFF. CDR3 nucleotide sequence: TGTGCCAGCAGCGTAGTGTCAGGGATGAACACTGAAGCTTTCTTT. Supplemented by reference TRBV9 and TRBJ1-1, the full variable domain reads DSGVTQTPKHLITATGQRVTLRCSPRSGDLSVYWYQQSLDQGLQFLIQYYNGEERAKGNILERFSAQQFPDLHSELNLSSLELGDSALYFCASSVVSGMNTEAFFGQGTRLTVV.